One sample yielded the 28 T cell receptor beta chains listed below, sequenced in a study of T-cell reconstitution after alpha-beta-depleted transplantation in children. The TCRbeta library incorporated unique molecular identifiers. TCRdb re-called the PCR reads through MiXCR, storing one row per CDR3 protein. The sample carries about 76,000 distinct CDR3 sequences, 14% recorded once. The sample in question was PBMCs, mostly from graft donor cells, obtained 180 days after TCRalphabeta/CD19-depleted stem cell transplant. These receptors originate from a male patient between 2 and 15 years old who had a stem cell transplant for acute lymphoblastic leukemia, so the T cells may come from the graft donor.

This clonotype was counted at least ten times. The rearrangement links TRBV11-2 to TRBJ2-3; 9 nucleotides line up with TRBD2. The CDR3 runs 17 residues. From germline, CDR1 is SGHAT and CDR2 FQNNGV. Trimming removed 0 bases from V and 5 bases from J; junction bases left unmatched: 9. The CDR3 DNA reads TGTGCCAGCAGCTTAGAGGGGGTAGCGGGGGCCTTAGATACGCAGTATTTT. Residues: CASSLEGVAGALDTQYF.

This clonotype has a handful of counts. The chain links TRBV12-3 or TRBV12-4 to TRBJ2-5, with no clear D. With 2 bases removed from V and 4 bases from J, the gap between germline ends came to 14 bases. This CDR3 region has 15 residues. CDR3 in amino acids: CASSLFFDSLETQYF. The DNA for the CDR3 is TGTGCCAGCAGTTTATTCTTCGACTCCTTAGAGACCCAGTACTTC.

This clonotype was counted a few times. J is TRBJ2-3 and V is TRBV28; 9 bases fit TRBD2. This CDR3 region has 16 residues. V gave up 8 bases and J gave up 0 bases; unmatched junction bases: 9. CDR1 is MDHEN, CDR2 SYDVKM, per germline. The CDR3 sequence: CASWGAGGHSTDTQYF. The CDR3 region has the DNA TGTGCCAGCTGGGGGGCGGGGGGGCATAGCACAGATACGCAGTATTTT.

This clonotype was detected a few times. The rearrangement uses TRBV7-2 and TRBJ2-1; the D is unclear. V lost 5 bases and J 2 bases, leaving 13 bases between the germline ends. The CDR3 is 15 residues long. Germline V gene data show CDR1 as SGHTA and CDR2 as FQGNSA. The CDR3 here is CASSLYVAPYNEQFF. The CDR3 region has the DNA TGTGCCAGCAGCCTTTACGTAGCCCCCTACAATGAGCAGTTCTTC.

As regards this clonotype: At one end, the junction sequence differs from germline, possibly due to a read error. V is TRBV10-3 and J is TRBJ1-2; no clear D. CDR3 size: 13 residues. CDR1 and CDR2 (germline): ENHRY, SYGVKD. The CDR3 spells CAVSRGWNYGYTF. Here the CDR3 DNA reads TGTGCCGTCAGCCGGGGATGGAACTATGGCTACACCTTC.

The genes are TRBV11-1 and TRBJ1-1; 7 nucleotides align to TRBD1. Trimming at V came to 6 bases and at J to 1 base, leaving 5 bases not matched to a gene. There are 14 residues in the CDR3. The germline gives CDR1 SGHAT, CDR2 FQDESV (reference sequence). As DNA, the CDR3 is TGTGCCAGCAGTATCAAGGGGGCGAACACTGAAGCTTTCTTT. Translation gives CASSIKGANTEAFF. The whole variable domain, remainder taken from reference TRBV11-1 and TRBJ1-1, is EAEVAQSPRYKITEKSQAVAFWCDPISGHATLYWYRQILGQGPELLVQFQDESVVDDSQLPKDRFSAERLKGVDSTLKIQPAELGDSAMYLCASSIKGANTEAFFGQGTRLTVV.

The rearrangement links TRBV10-3 to TRBJ2-2; 11 nucleotides agree with TRBD1. There are 14 residues in the CDR3. Germline CDR1 is ENHRY and CDR2 is SYGVKD. The junction had 4 bases not matched to a gene; V was cut back by 6 bases and J by 7 bases. The CDR3 DNA reads TGTGCCATCAGGTGGACAGGGGGCTTCGGGGAGCTGTTTTTT. Encoded protein: CAIRWTGGFGELFF.

This clonotype appeared a few times. This chain links TRBV12-3 or TRBV12-4 with TRBJ1-3; D unresolved. CDR3 size: 12 residues. V lost 2 bases and J 12 bases, leaving 11 bases between the germline ends. This chain's CDR3 is CASSLPPGGIYF. The CDR3 DNA sequence: TGTGCCAGCAGTTTACCGCCAGGCGGCATATATTTT.

This chain connects TRBV20-1 to TRBJ2-5; perhaps TRBD1 as D (6 bases). The germline V gene has CDR1 DFQATT and CDR2 SNEGSKA (reference sequence). V lost 0 bases and J 1 base, leaving 12 bases between the germline ends. The CDR3 is 15 amino acids. CDR3 in amino acids: CSAREYRVLQETQYF. The CDR3 region has the DNA TGCAGTGCTAGAGAATACAGGGTCCTCCAAGAGACCCAGTACTTC.

The chain couples TRBV5-1 to TRBJ2-3, with 8 nucleotides matching TRBD2. The V and J ends lost 3 bases and 4 bases, in that order; junction bases with no gene match: 22. The germline V gene encodes CDR1 SGHRS and CDR2 YFSETQ. CDR3 length: 20 amino acids. The CDR3 nucleotides read TGCGCCAGCAGCTGGGGCCGCGCGGGGGGCCGGCTCATGGGCGCAGATACGCAGTATTTT. This encodes CASSWGRAGGRLMGADTQYF.

The chain's CDR3 is CAISEAGAETQYF. In DNA, the CDR3 is TGTGCCATCAGTGAGGCAGGGGCAGAGACCCAGTACTTC. V gene TRBV10-3 combines with J gene TRBJ2-5; possibly TRBD1 for D (6 bases). V was cut by 2 bases and J by 4 bases, with 8 bases left in between. CDR3 length: 13 residues. Germline CDR1 ENHRY, CDR2 SYGVKD.

The CDR3 DNA is TGTGCCAGCAGCCCTAGCGGGAGTCCCCTGTCTGGGGCCAACGTCCTGACTTTC. Encoded protein: CASSPSGSPLSGANVLTF. The chain carries TRBV6-4 and TRBJ2-6; 10 nucleotides match TRBD2. CDR3 length equals 18 residues. Germline CDR1 and CDR2: MRHNA and SNTAGT. With V trimmed by 6 bases and J by 1 base, 9 bases remained unmatched.

This clonotype turned up a few times. The rearrangement uses TRBV20-1 and TRBJ2-7; D tentatively reads TRBD1 or TRBD2 (5 bases each). The CDR3 has 10 residues. Trimming removed 6 bases from V and 11 bases from J, with 14 bases in between. CDR1 is DFQATT, CDR2 SNEGSKA, per germline (reference sequence). CDR3 DNA: TGCAGTGCAGGGGAGAAGCGAGAGTACTTC. Translating gives CSAGEKREYF.

This clonotype has a handful of counts. This sequence joins TRBV7-9 and TRBJ2-3, with D uncertain. Germline lookup yields CDR1 SEHNR and CDR2 FQNEAQ (reference sequence). The ends were cut back, 5 bases at V and 4 bases at J, with 19 bases in the middle. This CDR3 comprises 16 residues. Here the CDR3 reads CASSNRPIRVADTQYF. The CDR3 bases are TGTGCCAGCAGCAATCGCCCTATAAGGGTGGCAGATACGCAGTATTTT.

This clonotype was counted a few times. This chain uses TRBV7-9 with TRBJ1-6; TRBD1 aligns across 8 bases. Germline V gene sequence: CDR1 SEHNR, CDR2 FQNEAQ (reference sequence). This CDR3 spans 14 amino acids. Trimming removed 5 bases from V and 8 bases from J; junction bases left unmatched: 5. Written as DNA, the CDR3 is TGTGCCAGCAGCCCCTACAGGGGGGATTCACCCCTCCACTTT. Its translation: CASSPYRGDSPLHF.

This clonotype was detected a few times. The chain combines TRBV5-6 with TRBJ2-7, with D uncertain. From germline, CDR1 is SGHDT and CDR2 YYEEEE. This CDR3 spans 12 amino acids. Deletions cut 2 bases from V and 4 bases from J, with 7 bases between. CDR3 coding DNA: TGTGCCAGCAGCTTCTCTAGGTACGAGCAGTACTTC. It yields the protein CASSFSRYEQYF.

This chain links TRBV24-1 with TRBJ1-2; D is undetermined. V gave up 0 bases and J gave up 2 bases, with 6 bases separating them. Germline V gene lookup returns CDR1 KGHDR and CDR2 SFDVKD. The CDR3 loop spans 14 amino acids. CDR3 sequence reads: CATSDLFTNYGYTF. The CDR3 DNA is TGTGCCACCAGTGATTTGTTTACGAACTATGGCTACACCTTC.

This clonotype was found a few times. This chain joins TRBV20-1 and TRBJ2-3; a weak D match, TRBD2 (6 bases). Germline values: CDR1 DFQATT, CDR2 SNEGSKA (reference sequence). The CDR3 loop spans 14 amino acids. The ends were cut back, 4 bases at V and 1 base at J, with 12 bases in the middle. The CDR3 here is CSAKRRGGTDTQYF. The DNA of the CDR3 is TGCAGTGCTAAGAGGCGGGGAGGCACAGATACGCAGTATTTT.

This chain connects TRBV29-1 to TRBJ2-6; D may match TRBD1 or TRBD2 (5 bases each). Germline values: CDR1 SQVTM, CDR2 ANQGSEA. This CDR3 spans 15 amino acids. With 0 bases removed from V and 1 base from J, the gap between germline ends came to 7 bases. DNA for the CDR3: TGCAGCGTTGAAGAGTGGGGGTCTGGGGCCAACGTCCTGACTTTC. This sequence encodes CSVEEWGSGANVLTF.

The chain carries TRBV21-1 and TRBJ2-7; the listed D gene, TRBD2, was not tested against the DNA. TRBV21-1 is flagged as a pseudogene. This CDR3 is 15 amino acids long. This chain's CDR3 is CASSNPPEGVEEQYF. The CDR3 region has the DNA TGTGCCAGCAGCAACCCTCCTGAGGGAGTGGAGGAGCAGTACTTC.

The V gene is TRBV4-2, the J gene TRBJ2-1; D tentatively fits TRBD1 or TRBD2 (5 bases each). Per the germline V gene, CDR1 is LGHNA and CDR2 is YNFKEQ. This CDR3 is 17 amino acids long. V lost 0 bases to trimming and J lost 8 bases, with 20 bases between them. The CDR3 DNA reads TGTGCCAGCAGCCAAGATCGTGGGGACCCTAAAACCTATGAGCAGTTCTTC. This encodes CASSQDRGDPKTYEQFF.

This sequence joins TRBV20-1 and TRBJ2-1; 8 positions match TRBD2. The germline V gene encodes CDR1 DFQATT and CDR2 SNEGSKA (reference sequence). The CDR3 contains 14 residues. V lost 2 bases and J lost 2; bases outside the gene matches: 2. The CDR3 DNA reads TGCAGTGCTAGACCAGCGGGGGCCTACAATGAGCAGTTCTTC. As protein: CSARPAGAYNEQFF.

V gene TRBV7-2 combines with J gene TRBJ1-2; D gene ambiguous. Germline CDR1 SGHTA, CDR2 FQGNSA. Between the trimmed V and J ends, which lost 0 bases and 6 bases, there was a span of 11 bases. The length of the CDR3 is 14 residues. The CDR3 loop reads CASSLATASHGYTF. For the CDR3, the DNA is TGTGCCAGCAGCTTAGCCACAGCGAGCCATGGCTACACCTTC. Full variable domain (rest looked up from reference TRBV7-2 and TRBJ1-2): GAGVSQSPSNKVTEKGKDVELRCDPISGHTALYWYRQSLGQGLEFLIYFQGNSAPDKSGLPSDRFSAERTGGSVSTLTIQRTQQEDSAVYLCASSLATASHGYTFGSGTRLTVV.

This chain links TRBV6-2 or TRBV6-3 with TRBJ2-5; the D gene is possibly TRBD2 (6 bases). Per germline, CDR1 MNHEY and CDR2 SVGEGT. Trimming left V 2 bases short and J 2 bases short, with 15 bases between. The CDR3 extends over 16 amino acids. The CDR3 loop reads CASSYGLTSIQETQYF. The CDR3 coding sequence is TGTGCCAGCAGTTACGGGCTCACTAGCATTCAAGAGACCCAGTACTTC.

Only a few counts were recorded for this clonotype. The V call is TRBV29-1, the J call TRBJ2-3; the D gene is possibly TRBD1 (6 bases). V gave up 7 bases and J gave up 0 bases, with 11 bases separating them. Germline V gives CDR1 SQVTM, CDR2 ANQGSEA. CDR3 length equals 13 residues. The CDR3 nucleotides are TGCAGCGCGGACAGTTCTAGCACAGATACGCAGTATTTT. Encoded protein: CSADSSSTDTQYF.

The J gene is TRBJ2-7, the V gene TRBV7-9, with D unresolved. Germline assignment: CDR1 SEHNR and CDR2 FQNEAQ (reference sequence). This CDR3 contains 13 residues. V gave up 3 bases and J gave up 6 bases, with 12 bases separating them. In DNA form, the CDR3 reads TGTGCCAGCAGCTTTCGCCAGAGGAGCGAGCAGTACTTC. It translates to CASSFRQRSEQYF.

The chain recombines TRBV20-1 with TRBJ2-1; 8 bases agree with TRBD2. The length of the CDR3 is 16 residues. The germline CDR1 and CDR2 sequences are DFQATT and SNEGSKA (reference sequence). Losses at the gene ends were 5 bases for V and 4 bases for J; bases not matched to a gene: 13. The CDR3 sequence is CSALKSSGPAYNEQFF. Here the CDR3 DNA reads TGCAGTGCTCTCAAATCTAGCGGGCCCGCTTACAATGAGCAGTTCTTC.

This clonotype has a handful of counts. This chain connects TRBV29-1 to TRBJ1-1, with D possibly matching TRBD1 (5 bases). The ends were cut back, 3 bases at V and 4 bases at J, with 12 bases in the middle. Per germline, CDR1 SQVTM and CDR2 ANQGSEA. CDR3 length: 13 amino acids. The CDR3 bases are TGCAGCGTTGAGCACGGGGCGGGCACTGAAGCTTTCTTT. Protein product: CSVEHGAGTEAFF. The variable domain in full, completed from reference TRBV29-1 and TRBJ1-1, reads SAVISQKPSRDICQRGTSLTIQCQVDSQVTMMFWYRQQPGQSLTLIATANQGSEATYESGFVIDKFPISRPNLTFSTLTVSNMSPEDSSIYLCSVEHGAGTEAFFGQGTRLTVV.